The rows below give T cell receptor beta chains drawn from one sample of a study of shared clonotypes between healthy human individuals. Here immunoSEQ multiplex PCR was the method, and the copy in TCRdb shows in-frame clones only, minus some. The sample holds hundreds of thousands of clones, 74% seen once. The specimen was memory CD4+ T cells sorted from blood. Receptors originate from a woman aged 30 to 39 in good health. Each CDR3 is given with its conserved first and last residue. The order of the fields is D gene, V gene, J gene, CDR3 length, clone size, CDR3 DNA, CDR3 protein. The D gene is left open where the match is weak. Size values are once, few and many counts, or a class for expanded clones, and some rows have none.

NA	TRBV11-2	TRBJ2-7	15	NA	TGTGCCAGCAGCCCGCGGCCAGGAGTAATTGTGGAGCAGTACTTC	CASSPRPGVIVEQYF
TRBD2	TRBV4-1	TRBJ2-7	17	few	TGCGCCAGCAGCCAAGATAGTACGGGGGGGGGCCTCGGCGAGCAGTACTTC	CASSQDSTGGGLGEQYF
NA	TRBV5-1	TRBJ2-3	15	NA	TGCGCCAGCAGCTTGGATAGGCTTGACACAGATACGCAGTATTTT	CASSLDRLDTDTQYF
NA	TRBV28	TRBJ1-1	14	few	TGTGCCAGCAAACGCAGGGAACGTGTATTCGGGGCTTTCTTT	CASKRRERVFGAFF
TRBD2	TRBV6-6	TRBJ2-1	15	NA	TGTGCCAGCAGTCCCCTTGCGGGAGGGTACAATGAGCAGTTCTTC	CASSPLAGGYNEQFF
NA	TRBV30	TRBJ1-1	12	NA	TGTGCCTGGAGCGAACCTGTTGGCGTGGCTTTCTTT	CAWSEPVGVAFF
TRBD1	TRBV4-1	TRBJ2-2	19	NA	TGCGCCAGCAGCCAACAGGTGCTAGGGGGCGCCGCGAACACCGGGGAGCTGTTTTTT	CASSQQVLGGAANTGELFF
TRBD2	TRBV5-1	TRBJ2-7	18	NA	TGCGCCAGCAGCTCAACACCCGGGACTAGCGGGAGTTCCTACGAGCAGTACTTC	CASSSTPGTSGSSYEQYF
NA	TRBV5-1	TRBJ2-5	14	few	TGCGCCAGCAGCTTGGAGGCGGGTCAAGAGACCCAGTACTTC	CASSLEAGQETQYF
NA	TRBV5-1	TRBJ2-2	12	few	TGCGCCAGCCGAGAGAACACCGGGGAGCTGTTTTTT	CASRENTGELFF
NA	TRBV6-1	TRBJ1-2	15	NA	TGTGCCAGCAGTGAAGACGTCAGGCTACATCTTGGCTACACCTTC	CASSEDVRLHLGYTF
NA	TRBV14	TRBJ2-5	13	NA	TGTGCCAGCAGCTTAAGACAGAGAGAGACCCAGTACTTC	CASSLRQRETQYF
NA	TRBV30	TRBJ2-6	14	few	TGTGCCTGGAGTTGGGGTACTGGGGCCAACGTCCTGACTTTC	CAWSWGTGANVLTF
NA	TRBV10-1	TRBJ2-2	14	few	TGCGCCAGCAGTGAGTCTAGCAGTCGTACGGAGCTGTTTTTT	CASSESSSRTELFF
NA	TRBV30	TRBJ2-2	12	once	TGTGCCTGGACTCATTCCCCCGGGGAGCTGTTTTTT	CAWTHSPGELFF
NA	TRBV11-2	TRBJ2-2	14	many	TGTGCCAGCAGCTTAGCGGGAGCAAGAGGGGAGCTGTTTTTT	CASSLAGARGELFF
NA	TRBV5-1	TRBJ1-3	15	once	TGCGCCAGCAGCTTGGGACAGGAAGGTGGAAACACCATATATTTT	CASSLGQEGGNTIYF
TRBD1	TRBV10-3	TRBJ2-2	14	few	TGTGCCATCAGTGAGCGGGACAGCACCGGGGAGCTGTTTTTT	CAISERDSTGELFF
NA	TRBV19	TRBJ1-2	14	NA	TGTGCCAGTAGTAGGGACTCTCCATCCTATGGCTACACCTTC	CASSRDSPSYGYTF
NA	TRBV4-2	TRBJ1-2	16	NA	TGTGCCAGCAGCCGCGTGGGGGCAGGGGCATTGTATGGCTACACCTTC	CASSRVGAGALYGYTF
NA	TRBV19	TRBJ1-2	12	once	TGTGCCAGTAGTCGGAGGAACTATGGCTACACCTTC	CASSRRNYGYTF
NA	TRBV4-1	TRBJ1-4	17	NA	TGCGCCAGCAGCCTAACTAAAGGGGTAGGGCGTAATGAAAAACTGTTTTTT	CASSLTKGVGRNEKLFF
NA	TRBV7-9	TRBJ1-2	18	NA	TGTGCCAGCAGCTACAGGGTAGGAGGGATGGCCGCTAACTATGGCTACACCTTC	CASSYRVGGMAANYGYTF
NA	TRBV5-1	TRBJ1-2	13	NA	TGCGCCAGCAGCTTACAGGGACGGGATGGCTACACCTTC	CASSLQGRDGYTF
NA	TRBV5-1	TRBJ2-7	14	NA	TGCGCCAGCAACAAAGAAGGGTTATCCTACGAGCAGTACTTC	CASNKEGLSYEQYF
NA	TRBV6-5	TRBJ1-1	13	NA	TGTGCCAGTGGTTGGGCGGAAAACACTGAAGCTTTCTTT	CASGWAENTEAFF
NA	TRBV5-4	TRBJ2-7	15	NA	TGTGCCAGCAGCTTGGAGGCAGGGAGCTCCTACGAGCAGTACTTC	CASSLEAGSSYEQYF
TRBD1	TRBV10-3	TRBJ1-1	14	NA	TGTGCCATCAGTGCAGGACAGGAGAACACTGAAGCTTTCTTT	CAISAGQENTEAFF
NA	TRBV7-9	TRBJ2-7	15	NA	TGTGCCAGCAGCTTAGAGGGGTCCCCACTTTACGAGCAGTACTTC	CASSLEGSPLYEQYF
NA	TRBV2	TRBJ1-4	16	once	TGTGCCAGCAGTGAACGCAGGGGAACAACTAATGAAAAACTGTTTTTT	CASSERRGTTNEKLFF
NA	TRBV19	TRBJ1-1	14	NA	TGTGCCAGTAGCTTTACAGGGCCGGACACTGAAGCTTTCTTT	CASSFTGPDTEAFF
NA	TRBV18	TRBJ1-4	15	few	TGTGCCAGCTCACCTCCGGGACTCCGGGAGGAAAAACTGTTTTTT	CASSPPGLREEKLFF
TRBD1	TRBV2	TRBJ2-7	14	NA	TGTGCCAGCAGCGCCGGACAGGGGGCTGGAGAGCAGTACTTC	CASSAGQGAGEQYF
NA	TRBV2	TRBJ1-1	15	NA	TGTGCCAGCAGTGAGACCCTCTCCAGGAACACTGAAGCTTTCTTT	CASSETLSRNTEAFF
TRBD2	TRBV5-4	TRBJ2-1	17	NA	TGTGCCAGCAGCTCCGGGACTAGCGGGAGCGTTTACAATGAGCAGTTCTTC	CASSSGTSGSVYNEQFF
NA	TRBV5-1	TRBJ1-1	14	NA	TGCGCCAGCAGAAAACAGGAATCGAACACTGAAGCTTTCTTT	CASRKQESNTEAFF
NA	TRBV11-2	TRBJ1-3	15	NA	TGTGCCAGCAGCTTGACCAGGGGCTCTGGAAACACCATATATTTT	CASSLTRGSGNTIYF
NA	TRBV19	TRBJ1-2	13	NA	TGTGCCAGTAGTGAACAGGCGTTCTATGGCTACACCTTC	CASSEQAFYGYTF
NA	TRBV5-4	TRBJ2-7	16	NA	TGTGCCAGCAGCTTCGGGGGAGCAAGCGCGTCCTACGAGCAGTACTTC	CASSFGGASASYEQYF
TRBD1	TRBV2	TRBJ1-5	15	NA	TGTGCCAGCAGTGAATTAACAGGGGGGGATCAGCCCCAGCATTTT	CASSELTGGDQPQHF
TRBD2	TRBV7-2	TRBJ2-7	15	NA	TGTGCCAGCAGCACCGAGGGACTAGCGGGAAACGAGCAGTACTTC	CASSTEGLAGNEQYF
TRBD1	TRBV11-2	TRBJ2-3	17	once	TGTGCCAGCAGCCAATCGGACAGGGGGCCCCGCACAGATACGCAGTATTTT	CASSQSDRGPRTDTQYF
NA	TRBV28	TRBJ2-7	15	NA	TGTGCCAGCAGCGACTTCAGGGGCGGAATGGACGAGCAGTACTTC	CASSDFRGGMDEQYF
TRBD1	TRBV30	TRBJ1-2	19	NA	TGTGCCTGGAGTCATAACGTCGGGACAGCGGTACTCTTGGGCTATGGCTACACCTTC	CAWSHNVGTAVLLGYGYTF
NA	TRBV6-1	TRBJ2-7	14	NA	TGTGCCAGCAGTAGCCGACAGATTCACTACGAGCAGTACTTC	CASSSRQIHYEQYF
NA	TRBV2	TRBJ2-7	15	NA	TGTGCCAGCAGTGAAGCGCTTGGACTACGAGGCGAGCAGTACTTC	CASSEALGLRGEQYF
TRBD1	TRBV9	TRBJ1-2	15	once	TGTGCCAGCAGCGTTGCGCTACAGGGGGCGCCTGGCTACACCTTC	CASSVALQGAPGYTF
NA	TRBV6-5	TRBJ2-1	11	NA	TGTGCCAGCAGCCCAAAGGGGGAGCAGTTCTTC	CASSPKGEQFF
NA	TRBV2	TRBJ1-5	14	NA	TGTGCCAGCAGTGGGAGCTTTAGCAATCAGCCCCAGCATTTT	CASSGSFSNQPQHF
NA	TRBV19	TRBJ2-7	13	NA	TGTGCCAGTAGTGAGGACACTTTATACGAGCAGTACTTC	CASSEDTLYEQYF
NA	TRBV10-3	TRBJ2-7	12	NA	TGTGCCATCAGAACCGCTGGGTACGAGCAGTACTTC	CAIRTAGYEQYF
NA	TRBV7-8	TRBJ2-7	13	NA	TGTGCCAGCAGCTTCTCCAACTCCTACGAGCAGTACTTC	CASSFSNSYEQYF
NA	TRBV30	TRBJ2-5	13	NA	TGTGCCTGGAGTGTAAGGGATATGGAGACCCAGTACTTC	CAWSVRDMETQYF